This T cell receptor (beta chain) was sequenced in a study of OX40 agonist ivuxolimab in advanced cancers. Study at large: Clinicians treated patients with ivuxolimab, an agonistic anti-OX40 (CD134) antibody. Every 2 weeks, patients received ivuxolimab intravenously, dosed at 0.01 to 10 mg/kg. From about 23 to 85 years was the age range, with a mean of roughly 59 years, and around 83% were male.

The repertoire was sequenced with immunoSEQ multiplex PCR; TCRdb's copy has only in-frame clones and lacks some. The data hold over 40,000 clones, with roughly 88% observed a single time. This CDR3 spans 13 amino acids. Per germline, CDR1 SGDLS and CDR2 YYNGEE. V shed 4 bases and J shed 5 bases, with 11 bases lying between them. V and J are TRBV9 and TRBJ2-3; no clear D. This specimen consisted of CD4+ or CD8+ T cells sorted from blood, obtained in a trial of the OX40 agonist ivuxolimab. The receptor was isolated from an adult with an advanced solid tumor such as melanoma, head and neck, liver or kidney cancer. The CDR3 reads CASSSMDGDTQYF. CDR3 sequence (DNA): TGTGCCAGCAGCTCTATGGACGGAGATACGCAGTATTTT.